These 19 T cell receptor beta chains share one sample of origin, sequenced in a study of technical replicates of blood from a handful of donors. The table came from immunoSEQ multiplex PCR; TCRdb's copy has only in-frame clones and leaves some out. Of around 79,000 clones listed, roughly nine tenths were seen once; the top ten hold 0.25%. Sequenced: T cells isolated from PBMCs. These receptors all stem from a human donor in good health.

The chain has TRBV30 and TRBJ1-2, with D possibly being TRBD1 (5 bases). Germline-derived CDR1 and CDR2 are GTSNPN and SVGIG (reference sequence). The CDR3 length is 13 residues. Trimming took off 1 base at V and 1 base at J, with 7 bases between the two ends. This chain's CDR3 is CAWSAGLNYGYTF. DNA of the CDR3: TGTGCCTGGAGTGCGGGACTTAACTATGGCTACACCTTC.

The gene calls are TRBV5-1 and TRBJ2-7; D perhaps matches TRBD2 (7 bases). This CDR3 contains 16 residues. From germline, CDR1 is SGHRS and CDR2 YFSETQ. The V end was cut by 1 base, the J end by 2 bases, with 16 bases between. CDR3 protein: CASSLYAGAGPYEQYF. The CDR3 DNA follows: TGCGCCAGCAGCTTGTATGCGGGGGCAGGGCCCTACGAGCAGTACTTC.

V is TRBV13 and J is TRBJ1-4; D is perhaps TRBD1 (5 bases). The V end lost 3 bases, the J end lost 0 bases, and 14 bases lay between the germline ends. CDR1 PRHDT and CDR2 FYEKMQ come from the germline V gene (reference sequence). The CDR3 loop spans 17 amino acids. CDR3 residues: CASSFVGDPATNEKLFF. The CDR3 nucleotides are TGTGCCAGCAGCTTCGTAGGGGATCCCGCAACTAATGAAAAACTGTTTTTT. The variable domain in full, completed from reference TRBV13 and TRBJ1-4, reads AAGVIQSPRHLIKEKRETATLKCYPIPRHDTVYWYQQGPGQDPQFLISFYEKMQSDKGSIPDRFSAQQFSDYHSELNMSSLELGDSALYFCASSFVGDPATNEKLFFGSGTQLSVL.

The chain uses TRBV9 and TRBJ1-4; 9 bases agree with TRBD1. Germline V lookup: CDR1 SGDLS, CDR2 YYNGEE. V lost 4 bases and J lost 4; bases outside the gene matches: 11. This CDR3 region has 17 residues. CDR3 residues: CASSPHPGQGNNEKLFF. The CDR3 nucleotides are TGTGCCAGCAGCCCGCATCCTGGACAGGGGAATAATGAAAAACTGTTTTTT.

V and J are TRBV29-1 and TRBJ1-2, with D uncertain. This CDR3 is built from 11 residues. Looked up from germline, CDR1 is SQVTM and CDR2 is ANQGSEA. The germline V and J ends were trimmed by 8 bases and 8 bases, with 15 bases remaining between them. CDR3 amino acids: CSLGIRGGYTF. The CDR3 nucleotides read TGCAGCCTGGGGATTCGAGGGGGCTACACCTTC. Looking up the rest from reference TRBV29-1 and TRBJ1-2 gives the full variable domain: SAVISQKPSRDICQRGTSLTIQCQVDSQVTMMFWYRQQPGQSLTLIATANQGSEATYESGFVIDKFPISRPNLTFSTLTVSNMSPEDSSIYLCSLGIRGGYTFGSGTRLTVV.

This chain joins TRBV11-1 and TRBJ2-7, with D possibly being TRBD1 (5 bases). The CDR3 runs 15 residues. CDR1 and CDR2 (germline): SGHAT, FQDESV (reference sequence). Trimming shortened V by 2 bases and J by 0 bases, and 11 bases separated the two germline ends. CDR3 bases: TGTGCCAGCAGCTTACCTCGACAGAGCTCCTACGAGCAGTACTTC. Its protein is CASSLPRQSSYEQYF.

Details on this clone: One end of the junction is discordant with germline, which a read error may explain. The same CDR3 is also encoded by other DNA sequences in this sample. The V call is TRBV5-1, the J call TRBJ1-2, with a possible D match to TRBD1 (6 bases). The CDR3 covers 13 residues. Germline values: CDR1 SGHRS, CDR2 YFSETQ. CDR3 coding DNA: TGCGCCAGCAGTTTGGGGGGGGGCTACGGCTACACCTTC. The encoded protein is CASSLGGGYGYTF.

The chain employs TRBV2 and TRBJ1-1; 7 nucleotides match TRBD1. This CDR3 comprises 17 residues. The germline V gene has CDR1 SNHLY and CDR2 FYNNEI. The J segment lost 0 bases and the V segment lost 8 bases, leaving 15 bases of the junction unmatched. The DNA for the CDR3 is TGTGCCAGCCCCCCGTCCCGGGACAGACCCATGAACACTGAAGCTTTCTTT. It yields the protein CASPPSRDRPMNTEAFF.

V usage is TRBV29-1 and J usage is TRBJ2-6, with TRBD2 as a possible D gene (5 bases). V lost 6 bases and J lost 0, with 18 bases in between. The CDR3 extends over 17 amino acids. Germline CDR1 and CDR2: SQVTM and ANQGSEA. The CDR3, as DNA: TGCAGCGTAGCTCCGGGGTCCCCACGCTCTGGGGCCAACGTCCTGACTTTC. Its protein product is CSVAPGSPRSGANVLTF.

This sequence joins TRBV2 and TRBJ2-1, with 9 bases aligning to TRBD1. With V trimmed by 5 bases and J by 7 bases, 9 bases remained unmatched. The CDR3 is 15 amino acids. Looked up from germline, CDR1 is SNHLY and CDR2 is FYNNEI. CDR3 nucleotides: TGTGCCAGCAGTTTAGGACAGGGGAATAGGAATGAGCAGTTCTTC. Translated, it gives CASSLGQGNRNEQFF.

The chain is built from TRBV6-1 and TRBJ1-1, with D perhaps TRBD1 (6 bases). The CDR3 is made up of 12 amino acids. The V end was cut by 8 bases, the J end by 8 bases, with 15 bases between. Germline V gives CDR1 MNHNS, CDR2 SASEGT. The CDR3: CASHERGIEAFF. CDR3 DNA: TGTGCCAGCCACGAAAGGGGGATCGAAGCTTTCTTT.

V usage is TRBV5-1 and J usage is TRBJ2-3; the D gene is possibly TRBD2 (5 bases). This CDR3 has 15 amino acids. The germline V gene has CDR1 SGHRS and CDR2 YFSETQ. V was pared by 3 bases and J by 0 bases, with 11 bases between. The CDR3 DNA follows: TGCGCCAGCAGCTGGACTCAGGCTAGCACAGATACGCAGTATTTT. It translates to CASSWTQASTDTQYF.

The CDR3 loop is CASSHGGTANTEAFF. CDR3 nucleotides: TGTGCCAGCAGTCACGGCGGGACAGCGAACACTGAAGCTTTCTTT. This sequence joins TRBV6-5 and TRBJ1-1, with 7 bases lining up with TRBD1. The CDR3 is 15 residues long. Per the germline V gene, CDR1 is MNHEY and CDR2 is SVGAGI. The V gene end was trimmed by 5 bases and the J gene end by 1 base; junction bases not matched to a gene: 7.

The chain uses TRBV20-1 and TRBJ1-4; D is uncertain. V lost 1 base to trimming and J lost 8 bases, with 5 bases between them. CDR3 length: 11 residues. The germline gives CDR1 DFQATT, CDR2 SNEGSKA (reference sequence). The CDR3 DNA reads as TGCAGTGCTAGAGCGAGCGAAAAACTGTTTTTT. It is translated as CSARASEKLFF.

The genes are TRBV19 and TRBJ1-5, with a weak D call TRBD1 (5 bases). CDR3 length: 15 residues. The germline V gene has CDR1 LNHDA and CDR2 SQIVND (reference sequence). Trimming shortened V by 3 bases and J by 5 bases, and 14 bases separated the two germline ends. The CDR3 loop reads CASSMAQGMDQPQHF. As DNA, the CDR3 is TGTGCCAGTAGTATGGCCCAGGGAATGGATCAGCCCCAGCATTTT.

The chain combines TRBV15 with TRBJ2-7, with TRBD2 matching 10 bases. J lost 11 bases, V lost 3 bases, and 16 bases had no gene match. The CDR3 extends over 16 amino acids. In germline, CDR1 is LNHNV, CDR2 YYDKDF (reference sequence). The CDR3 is CATSSRTSGPPTNEYF. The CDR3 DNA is TGTGCCACCAGCAGCAGGACTAGCGGCCCTCCTACGAATGAGTACTTC.

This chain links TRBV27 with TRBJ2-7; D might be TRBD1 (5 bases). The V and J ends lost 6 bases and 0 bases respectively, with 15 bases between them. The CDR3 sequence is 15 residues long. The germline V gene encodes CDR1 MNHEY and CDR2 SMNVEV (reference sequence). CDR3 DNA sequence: TGTGCCAGCAGGCAGGGCTCCCGAAGCTCCTACGAGCAGTACTTC. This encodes CASRQGSRSSYEQYF.

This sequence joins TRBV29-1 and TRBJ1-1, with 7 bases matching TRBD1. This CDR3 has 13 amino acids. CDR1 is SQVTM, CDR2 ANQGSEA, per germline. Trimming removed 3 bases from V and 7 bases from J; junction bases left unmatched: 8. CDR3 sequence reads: CSVDEGAPSEAFF. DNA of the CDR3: TGCAGCGTTGATGAGGGGGCGCCGAGTGAAGCTTTCTTT.

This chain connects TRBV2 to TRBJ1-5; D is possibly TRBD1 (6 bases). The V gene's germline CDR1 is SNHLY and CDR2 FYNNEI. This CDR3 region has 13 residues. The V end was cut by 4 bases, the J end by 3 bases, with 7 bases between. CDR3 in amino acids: CASSGDTNQPQHF. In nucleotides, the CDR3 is TGTGCCAGCAGTGGGGACACCAATCAGCCCCAGCATTTT.